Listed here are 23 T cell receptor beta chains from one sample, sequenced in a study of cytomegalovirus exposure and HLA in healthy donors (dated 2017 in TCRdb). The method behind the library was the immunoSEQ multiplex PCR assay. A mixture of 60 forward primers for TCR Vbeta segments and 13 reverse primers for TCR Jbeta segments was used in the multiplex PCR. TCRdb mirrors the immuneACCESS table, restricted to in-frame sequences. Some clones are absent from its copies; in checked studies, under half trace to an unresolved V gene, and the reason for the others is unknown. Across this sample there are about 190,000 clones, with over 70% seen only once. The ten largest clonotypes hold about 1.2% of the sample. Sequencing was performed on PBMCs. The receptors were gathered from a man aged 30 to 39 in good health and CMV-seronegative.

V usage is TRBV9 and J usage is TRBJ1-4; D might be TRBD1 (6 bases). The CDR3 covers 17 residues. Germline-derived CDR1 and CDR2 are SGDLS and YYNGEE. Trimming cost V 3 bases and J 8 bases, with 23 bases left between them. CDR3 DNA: TGTGCCAGCAGCGCACCGAGCCAGGGGATTGACAAGGAAAAACTGTTTTTT. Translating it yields CASSAPSQGIDKEKLFF.

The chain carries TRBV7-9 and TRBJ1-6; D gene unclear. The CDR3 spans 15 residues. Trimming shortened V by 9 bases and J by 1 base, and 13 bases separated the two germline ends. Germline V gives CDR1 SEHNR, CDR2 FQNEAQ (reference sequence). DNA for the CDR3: TGTGCCAGTGCCCCGGGGAGTTCCTATAATTCACCCCTCCACTTT. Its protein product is CASAPGSSYNSPLHF. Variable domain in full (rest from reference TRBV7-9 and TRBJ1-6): DTGVSQNPRHKITKRGQNVTFRCDPISEHNRLYWYRQTLGQGPEFLTYFQNEAQLEKSRLLSDRFSAERPKGSFSTLEIQRTEQGDSAMYLCASAPGSSYNSPLHFGNGTRLTVT.

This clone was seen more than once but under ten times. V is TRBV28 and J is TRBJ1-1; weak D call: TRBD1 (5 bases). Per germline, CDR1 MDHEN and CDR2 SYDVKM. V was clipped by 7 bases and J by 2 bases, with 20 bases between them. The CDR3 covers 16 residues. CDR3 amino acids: CASTYPPGGANTEAFF. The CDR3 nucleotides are TGTGCCAGCACCTACCCTCCGGGAGGGGCAAACACTGAAGCTTTCTTT.

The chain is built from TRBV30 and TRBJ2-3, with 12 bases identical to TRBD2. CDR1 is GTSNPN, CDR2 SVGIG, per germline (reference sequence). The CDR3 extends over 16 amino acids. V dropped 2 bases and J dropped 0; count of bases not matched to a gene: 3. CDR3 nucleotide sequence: TGTGCCTGGAGTTTCGGGACTAGCGGGAGCACAGATACGCAGTATTTT. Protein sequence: CAWSFGTSGSTDTQYF.

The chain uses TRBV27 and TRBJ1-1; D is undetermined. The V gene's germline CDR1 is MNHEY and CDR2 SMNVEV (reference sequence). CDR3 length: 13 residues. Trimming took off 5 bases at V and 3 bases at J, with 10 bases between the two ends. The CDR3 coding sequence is TGTGCCAGCAGTCTTAAGGCGGACACTGAAGCTTTCTTT. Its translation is CASSLKADTEAFF.

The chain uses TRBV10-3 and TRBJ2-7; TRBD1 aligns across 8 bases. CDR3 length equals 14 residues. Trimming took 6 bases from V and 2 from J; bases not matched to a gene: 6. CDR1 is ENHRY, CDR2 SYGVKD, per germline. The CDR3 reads CAIRSGTGPYEQYF. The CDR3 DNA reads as TGTGCCATCAGGTCTGGGACAGGTCCCTACGAGCAGTACTTC.

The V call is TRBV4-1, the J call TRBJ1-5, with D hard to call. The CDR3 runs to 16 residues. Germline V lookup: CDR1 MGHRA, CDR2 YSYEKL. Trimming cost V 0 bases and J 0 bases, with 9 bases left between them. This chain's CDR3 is CASSQDSGTSNQPQHF. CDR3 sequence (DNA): TGCGCCAGCAGCCAAGATAGCGGCACTAGCAATCAGCCCCAGCATTTT.

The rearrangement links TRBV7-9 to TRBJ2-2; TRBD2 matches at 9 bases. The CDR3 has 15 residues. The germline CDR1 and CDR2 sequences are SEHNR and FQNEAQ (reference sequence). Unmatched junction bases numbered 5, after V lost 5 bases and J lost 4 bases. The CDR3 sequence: CASSPGLASTGELFF. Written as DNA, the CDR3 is TGTGCCAGCAGCCCGGGACTAGCATCCACCGGGGAGCTGTTTTTT.

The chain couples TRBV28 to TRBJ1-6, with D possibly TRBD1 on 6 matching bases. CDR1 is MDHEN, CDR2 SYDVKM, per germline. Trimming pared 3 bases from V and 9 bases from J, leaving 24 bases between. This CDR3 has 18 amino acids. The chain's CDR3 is CASSLGGGIGEVGSPLHF. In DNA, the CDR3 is TGTGCCAGCAGTTTGGGAGGGGGGATAGGGGAGGTAGGTTCACCCCTCCACTTT. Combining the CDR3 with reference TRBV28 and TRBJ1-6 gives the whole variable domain DVKVTQSSRYLVKRTGEKVFLECVQDMDHENMFWYRQDPGLGLRLIYFSYDVKMKEKGDIPEGYSVSREKKERFSLILESASTNQTSMYLCASSLGGGIGEVGSPLHFGNGTRLTVT.

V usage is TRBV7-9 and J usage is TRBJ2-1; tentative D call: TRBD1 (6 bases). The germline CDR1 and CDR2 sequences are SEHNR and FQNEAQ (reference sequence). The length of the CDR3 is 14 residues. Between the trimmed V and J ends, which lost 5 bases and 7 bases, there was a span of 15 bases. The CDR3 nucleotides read TGTGCCAGCAGCCCCCGGGCAGGGGTGAATGAGCAGTTCTTC. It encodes CASSPRAGVNEQFF.

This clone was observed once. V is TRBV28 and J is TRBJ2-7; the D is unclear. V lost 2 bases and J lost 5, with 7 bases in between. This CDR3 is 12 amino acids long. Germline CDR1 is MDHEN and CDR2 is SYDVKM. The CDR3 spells CASSLAANEQYF. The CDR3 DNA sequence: TGTGCCAGCAGTTTAGCGGCGAACGAGCAGTACTTC.

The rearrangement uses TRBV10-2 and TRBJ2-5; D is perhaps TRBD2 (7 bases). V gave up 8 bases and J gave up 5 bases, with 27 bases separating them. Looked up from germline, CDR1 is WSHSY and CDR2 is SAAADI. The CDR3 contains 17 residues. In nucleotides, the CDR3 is TGCGCCAGCCGGCATGGCACGGGGGGCGGGTATATGGAGACCCAGTACTTC. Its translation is CASRHGTGGGYMETQYF.

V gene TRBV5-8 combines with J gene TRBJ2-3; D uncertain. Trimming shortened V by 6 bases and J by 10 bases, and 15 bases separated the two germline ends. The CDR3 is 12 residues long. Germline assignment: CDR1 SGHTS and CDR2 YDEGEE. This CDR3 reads CASTMRSSAQYF. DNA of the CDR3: TGTGCCAGCACTATGAGGAGTTCGGCGCAGTATTTT.

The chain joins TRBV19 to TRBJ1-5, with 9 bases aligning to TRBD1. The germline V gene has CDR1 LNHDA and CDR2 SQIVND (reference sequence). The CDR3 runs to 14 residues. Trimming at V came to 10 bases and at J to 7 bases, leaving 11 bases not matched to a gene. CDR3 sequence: CATRGQGSVQPQHF. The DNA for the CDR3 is TGTGCCACCAGAGGACAGGGGAGTGTGCAGCCCCAGCATTTT. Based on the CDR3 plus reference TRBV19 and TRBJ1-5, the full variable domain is DGGITQSPKYLFRKEGQNVTLSCEQNLNHDAMYWYRQDPGQGLRLIYYSQIVNDFQKGDIAEGYSVSREKKESFPLTVTSAQKNPTAFYLCATRGQGSVQPQHFGDGTRLSIL.

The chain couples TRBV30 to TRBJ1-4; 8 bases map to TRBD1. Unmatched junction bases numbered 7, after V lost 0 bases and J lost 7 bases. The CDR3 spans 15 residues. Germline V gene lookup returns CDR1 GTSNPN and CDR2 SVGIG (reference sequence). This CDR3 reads CAWSVAGTGREKLFF. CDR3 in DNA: TGTGCCTGGAGTGTCGCCGGGACAGGACGTGAAAAACTGTTTTTT.

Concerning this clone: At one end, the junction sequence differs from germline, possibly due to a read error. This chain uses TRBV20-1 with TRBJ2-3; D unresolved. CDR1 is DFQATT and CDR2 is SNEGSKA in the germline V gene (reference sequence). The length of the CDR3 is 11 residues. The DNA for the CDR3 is TGCAGTGCTCCCTACCTTGATACGCTGTATTTT. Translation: CSAPYLDTLYF.

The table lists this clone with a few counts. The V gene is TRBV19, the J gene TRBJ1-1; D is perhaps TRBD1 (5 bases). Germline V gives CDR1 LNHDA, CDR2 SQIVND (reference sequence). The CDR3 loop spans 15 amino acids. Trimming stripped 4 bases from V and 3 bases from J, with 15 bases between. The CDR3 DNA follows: TGTGCCAGTAGTACCGAAGGACACTCGTACACTGAAGCTTTCTTT. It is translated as CASSTEGHSYTEAFF.

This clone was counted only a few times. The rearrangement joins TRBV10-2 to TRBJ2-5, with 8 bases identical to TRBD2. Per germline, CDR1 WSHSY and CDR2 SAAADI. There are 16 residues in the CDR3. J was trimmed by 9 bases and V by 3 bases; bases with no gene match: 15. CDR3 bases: TGCGCCAGCAGTGACCCCCCCGGAGCGGGGGCCAGGGCCCAGTACTTC. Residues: CASSDPPGAGARAQYF.

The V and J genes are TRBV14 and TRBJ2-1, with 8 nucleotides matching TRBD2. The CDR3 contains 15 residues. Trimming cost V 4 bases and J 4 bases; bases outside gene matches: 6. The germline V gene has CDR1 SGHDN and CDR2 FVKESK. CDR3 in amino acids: CASSRLAGTYNEQFF. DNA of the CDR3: TGTGCCAGCAGCCGATTAGCGGGGACGTACAATGAGCAGTTCTTC.

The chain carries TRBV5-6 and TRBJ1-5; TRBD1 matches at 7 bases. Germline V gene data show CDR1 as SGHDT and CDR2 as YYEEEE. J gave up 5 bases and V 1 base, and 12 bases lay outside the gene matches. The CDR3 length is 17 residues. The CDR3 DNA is TGTGCCAGCAGCTTGACCGGGACAGCCTTCGTCGATCAGCCCCAGCATTTT. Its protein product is CASSLTGTAFVDQPQHF.

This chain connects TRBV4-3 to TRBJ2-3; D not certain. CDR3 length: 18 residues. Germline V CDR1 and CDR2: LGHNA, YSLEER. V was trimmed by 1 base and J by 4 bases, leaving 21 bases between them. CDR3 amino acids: CASSQGGVPPAPPDTQYF. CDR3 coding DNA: TGCGCCAGCAGCCAAGGTGGAGTTCCTCCTGCTCCCCCAGATACGCAGTATTTT.

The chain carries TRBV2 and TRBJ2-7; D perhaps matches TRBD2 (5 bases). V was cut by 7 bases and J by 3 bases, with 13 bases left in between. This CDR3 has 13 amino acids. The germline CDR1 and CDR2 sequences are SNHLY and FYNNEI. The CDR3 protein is CASKRSPRYEQYF. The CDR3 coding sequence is TGTGCCAGCAAGCGGAGTCCGCGCTACGAGCAGTACTTC.

CDR3 bases: TGTGCCAGCAGCCCGGGACTAGCCTCTGGGGCCAACGTCCTGACTTTC. It is translated as CASSPGLASGANVLTF. The V gene is TRBV7-6, the J gene TRBJ2-6; 9 nucleotides agree with TRBD2. The V gene end was trimmed by 5 bases and the J gene end by 0 bases; junction bases not matched to a gene: 2. CDR1 and CDR2 from the germline V gene are SGHVS and FNYEAQ. The CDR3 totals 16 residues.